This TCR beta chain stems from a study of blood T cell repertoires in COVID-19. Study as a whole: The origin of the acute and convalescent COVID-19 samples was the United States, Italy and Spain.

Germline values: CDR1 MDHEN, CDR2 SYDVKM. V lost 3 bases and J lost 0; bases outside the gene matches: 5. CDR3 size: 15 residues. Assay used: immunoSEQ multiplex PCR; TCRdb lists only in-frame clones, some missing. The data hold tens of thousands of clones, with approximately 80% observed a single time. This clonotype was obtained from a woman aged 55-70 years with acute or convalescent COVID-19. V gene TRBV28 combines with J gene TRBJ2-7, with 7 bases matching TRBD2. The sample comprised peripheral blood. The CDR3 reads CASSLRRGVSYEQYF. CDR3 in DNA: TGTGCCAGCAGTTTGCGTCGGGGGGTCTCCTACGAGCAGTACTTC.